The 17 T cell receptor beta chains listed next were all sequenced from one sample in a study of T cell repertoires in cytomegalovirus infection. These TCRs are of unknown antigen specificity. TCRdb ran MiXCR on the reads and lists one entry per CDR3 protein. The table includes roughly 860,000 distinct CDR3 sequences, 32% detected once. Material: cultured CD8+ T cells from PBMCs, obtained from culture after CMV antigen stimulation. Receptors were obtained from a human donor in good health (CMV status not recorded). Some clones in this sample may be carry-over from other donors' samples.

With regard to this clonotype: This clone may be a read error of a much larger clone one base away. The rearrangement uses TRBV7-2 and TRBJ2-5; the D gene is possibly TRBD2 (6 bases). CDR1 SGHTA and CDR2 FQGNSA come from the germline V gene. CDR3 length: 15 amino acids. CDR3 region: CANSLSRGLQETQYF. CDR3 DNA: TGTGCCAACAGCCTAAGTCGGGGACTCCAAGAGACCCAGTACTTC.

The V call is TRBV27, the J call TRBJ2-5; TRBD1 is a possible D gene (6 bases). The V end was cut by 3 bases, the J end by 0 bases, with 8 bases between. The CDR3 runs to 14 residues. CDR1 and CDR2 from the germline V gene are MNHEY and SMNVEV (reference sequence). As DNA, the CDR3 is TGTGCCAGCAGTTTCTACAGGGACCAAGAGACCCAGTACTTC. This translates into CASSFYRDQETQYF.

This clonotype was counted at least ten times. DNA of the CDR3: TGTGCCAGCAGCCTCAGACTGGGAGAGACCCAGTACTTC. It encodes CASSLRLGETQYF. The chain has TRBV7-6 and TRBJ2-5; D is undetermined. CDR1 is SGHVS and CDR2 is FNYEAQ in the germline V gene. This CDR3 is built from 13 residues. The germline V and J ends were trimmed by 5 bases and 4 bases, with 11 bases remaining between them.

A few counts support this clonotype. This chain joins TRBV20-1 and TRBJ2-7; a possible D gene is TRBD1 (5 bases). The germline gives CDR1 DFQATT, CDR2 SNEGSKA (reference sequence). The CDR3 covers 11 residues. The CDR3 DNA reads TGCCCGAGACAGCTGATCAACTGGCAGTACGTC. Amino acid sequence: CPRQLINWQYV.

The chain is built from TRBV4-3 and TRBJ2-1; D is unresolved. The CDR3 is made up of 16 amino acids. The germline CDR1 and CDR2 sequences are LGHNA and YSLEER. The germline V and J ends were trimmed by 0 bases and 4 bases, with 13 bases remaining between them. The CDR3 region has the DNA TGCGCCAGCAGCCAAGATGTACTTCTTCGATACAATGAGCAGTTCTTC. This codes for CASSQDVLLRYNEQFF.

The gene calls are TRBV19 and TRBJ2-2; D not resolved. CDR1 is LNHDA, CDR2 SQIVND, per germline (reference sequence). Trimming shortened V by 7 bases and J by 3 bases, and 6 bases separated the two germline ends. This CDR3 has 12 amino acids. CDR3 DNA sequence: TGTGCCAGTACGGCGCACACCGGGGAGCTGTTTTTT. This sequence encodes CASTAHTGELFF.

As regards this clonotype: The germline gene is not matched at one end of the junction; a read error may be the cause. The CDR3 DNA reads TGTGGCAGCTTTCCGGCAGCCCACCGGATGAATTCACCCCTCCACTTT. Encoded protein: CGSFPAAHRMNSPLHF. J is TRBJ1-6 and V is TRBV12-3 or TRBV12-4; D unclear. The CDR3 consists of 16 residues.

This chain links TRBV7-3 with TRBJ2-4; D is perhaps TRBD2 (7 bases). Trimming left V 4 bases short and J 6 bases short, with 10 bases between. From germline, CDR1 is SGHTA and CDR2 FQGTGA. This CDR3 contains 13 residues. As DNA, the CDR3 is TGTGCCAGCAGCTGGGAGGGGGGAAACATTCAGTACTTC. Translation gives CASSWEGGNIQYF. Based on the CDR3 plus reference TRBV7-3 and TRBJ2-4, the full variable domain is GAGVSQTPSNKVTEKGKYVELRCDPISGHTALYWYRQSLGQGPEFLIYFQGTGAADDSGLPNDRFFAVRPEGSVSTLKIQRTERGDSAVYLCASSWEGGNIQYFGAGTRLSVL.

This clonotype has a handful of counts. The chain uses TRBV6-5 and TRBJ1-1; D may be TRBD1 (5 bases). V lost 8 bases and J 0 bases, leaving 13 bases between the germline ends. The CDR3 consists of 14 residues. Germline CDR1 and CDR2: MNHEY and SVGAGI. CDR3 DNA sequence: TGTGCCAGCTCCGGACACGACATGAACACTGAAGCTTTCTTT. This encodes CASSGHDMNTEAFF.

This clonotype was counted many times. The CDR3 is CASSSGTGVTDTQYF. As DNA, the CDR3 is TGTGCCAGCAGCTCCGGGACAGGGGTTACAGATACGCAGTATTTT. The chain combines TRBV7-6 with TRBJ2-3, with 10 bases identical to TRBD1. V shed 4 bases, J shed 3 bases, and the junction held 4 bases outside the gene matches. Germline CDR1 SGHVS, CDR2 FNYEAQ. This CDR3 is built from 15 residues.

This clonotype appeared a few times. The chain employs TRBV28 and TRBJ2-3, with 9 positions matching TRBD2. This CDR3 has 19 residues. The J segment lost 2 bases and the V segment lost 6 bases, leaving 18 bases of the junction unmatched. CDR1 and CDR2 (germline): MDHEN, SYDVKM. The DNA of the CDR3 is TGTGCCAGCAGCTCCCTCATTGAGCGGGGGGCTCAGAACACAGATACGCAGTATTTT. It is translated as CASSSLIERGAQNTDTQYF.

This clonotype came up a few times. The chain links TRBV20-1 to TRBJ1-2; maybe TRBD1 (6 bases). Looked up from germline, CDR1 is DFQATT and CDR2 is SNEGSKA (reference sequence). V was cut by 6 bases and J by 6 bases, with 26 bases left in between. The CDR3 has 16 residues. CDR3: CSATEWDIFAFDGYTF. The CDR3 region has the DNA TGCAGTGCCACTGAATGGGACATCTTTGCGTTTGATGGCTACACCTTC.

The sample holds a few counts of this clonotype. The J gene is TRBJ2-1, the V gene TRBV6-5, with 11 bases aligning to TRBD1. Germline loops: CDR1 MNHEY, CDR2 SVGAGI. J lost 4 bases, V lost 5 bases, and 10 bases had no gene match. The CDR3 loop spans 17 amino acids. CDR3 sequence (DNA): TGTGCCAGCAGTAAGGACAGGGGGCTTACATCTTACAATGAGCAGTTCTTC. Protein: CASSKDRGLTSYNEQFF.

This clonotype was seen a few times. This chain joins TRBV12-3 or TRBV12-4 and TRBJ2-1; 11 nucleotides align to TRBD2. The CDR3 has 14 residues. Trimming at V came to 8 bases and at J to 8 bases, leaving 8 bases not matched to a gene. The CDR3 loop reads CASLTSGALYEQFF. In DNA form, the CDR3 reads TGTGCCAGCCTGACTAGCGGGGCCCTCTATGAGCAGTTCTTC.

The CDR3 protein is CASSEKRGLDNEQFF. DNA for the CDR3: TGTGCCAGCAGTGAAAAGCGGGGGCTCGACAATGAGCAGTTCTTC. The V call is TRBV2, the J call TRBJ2-1; 8 nucleotides line up with TRBD2. V shed 2 bases, J shed 5 bases, and the junction held 5 bases outside the gene matches. The CDR3 has 15 residues. The V gene's germline CDR1 is SNHLY and CDR2 FYNNEI.

The V call is TRBV7-9, the J call TRBJ2-2; D gene uncertain. Germline loops: CDR1 SEHNR, CDR2 FQNEAQ (reference sequence). Trimming left V 3 bases short and J 1 base short, with 12 bases between. The CDR3 is 16 amino acids. The CDR3 DNA reads as TGTGCCAGCAGCTTTGGACCGACCAGGAACACCGGGGAGCTGTTTTTT. Amino acid sequence: CASSFGPTRNTGELFF. The full variable domain, rest sourced from reference TRBV7-9 and TRBJ2-2, is DTGVSQNPRHKITKRGQNVTFRCDPISEHNRLYWYRQTLGQGPEFLTYFQNEAQLEKSRLLSDRFSAERPKGSFSTLEIQRTEQGDSAMYLCASSFGPTRNTGELFFGEGSRLTVL.

V and J are TRBV5-8 and TRBJ1-5, with D unclear. The CDR3 totals 16 residues. V lost 4 bases and J 10 bases, leaving 24 bases between the germline ends. Germline lookup yields CDR1 SGHTS and CDR2 YDEGEE. In DNA, the CDR3 is TGTGCCAGCAGCCCATGGGATGGCGGTTCCCCTACTCCCCAGCATTTT. Amino acid sequence: CASSPWDGGSPTPQHF.